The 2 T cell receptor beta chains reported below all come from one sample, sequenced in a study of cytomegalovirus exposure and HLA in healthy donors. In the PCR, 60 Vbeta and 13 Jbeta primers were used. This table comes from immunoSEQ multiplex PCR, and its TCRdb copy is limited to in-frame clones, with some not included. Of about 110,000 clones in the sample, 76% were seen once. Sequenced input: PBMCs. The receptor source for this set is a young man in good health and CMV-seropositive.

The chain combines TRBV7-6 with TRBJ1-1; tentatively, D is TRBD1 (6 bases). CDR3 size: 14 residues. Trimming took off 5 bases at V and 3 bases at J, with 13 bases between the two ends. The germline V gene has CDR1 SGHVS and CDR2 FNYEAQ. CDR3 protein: CASSPGTSDTEAFF. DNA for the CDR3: TGTGCCAGCAGCCCCGGGACAAGCGACACTGAAGCTTTCTTT.

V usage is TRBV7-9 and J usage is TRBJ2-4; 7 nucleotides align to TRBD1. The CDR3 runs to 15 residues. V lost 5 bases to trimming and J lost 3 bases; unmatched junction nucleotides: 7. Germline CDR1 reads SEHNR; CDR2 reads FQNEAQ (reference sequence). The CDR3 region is CASSPPRQGKNIQYF. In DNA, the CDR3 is TGTGCCAGCAGCCCCCCCCGACAGGGCAAAAACATTCAGTACTTC. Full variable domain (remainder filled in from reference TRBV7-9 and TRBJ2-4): DTGVSQNPRHKITKRGQNVTFRCDPISEHNRLYWYRQTLGQGPEFLTYFQNEAQLEKSRLLSDRFSAERPKGSFSTLEIQRTEQGDSAMYLCASSPPRQGKNIQYFGAGTRLSVL.